The present TCR beta chain was sequenced within a study of blood T cell repertoires in COVID-19. Overall study: The study drew acute and convalescent COVID-19 samples from the United States, Italy and Spain. From T cells, B-cell-depleted T cells, or PBMCs came the material, which was cDNA or gDNA.

Under the authors' procedure: Researchers report that nucleated cell counts were estimated from reference gene primer amplification. TCRdb keeps only in-frame clones here, not all; method: immunoSEQ multiplex PCR. The V and J calls and clone size are taken from that table; D and trimming were inferred from the DNA. The sample has about 270,000 clones; around 86% are singletons. CDR1 is SQVTM, CDR2 ANQGSEA, per germline. Trimming took 6 bases from V and 6 from J; bases not matched to a gene: 13. This CDR3 comprises 16 residues. The clonotype was recovered from a man in his forties or fifties with active or convalescent COVID-19. The sequenced material came from peripheral blood. The chain combines TRBV29-1 with TRBJ2-1, with 11 bases fitting TRBD2. The CDR3 spells CSVAGTSGRGGNEQFF. CDR3 sequence (DNA): TGCAGCGTAGCCGGGACTAGCGGTCGGGGGGGCAATGAGCAGTTCTTC.